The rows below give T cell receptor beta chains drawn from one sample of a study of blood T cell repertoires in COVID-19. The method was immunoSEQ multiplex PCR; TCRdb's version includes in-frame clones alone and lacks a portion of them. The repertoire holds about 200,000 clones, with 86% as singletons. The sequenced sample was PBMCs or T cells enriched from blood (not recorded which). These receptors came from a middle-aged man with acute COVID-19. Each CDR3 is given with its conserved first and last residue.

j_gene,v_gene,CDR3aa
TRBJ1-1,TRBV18,CASSPATGSTEAFF
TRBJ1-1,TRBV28,CASRRGTRMNTEAFF
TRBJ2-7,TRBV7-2,CASSLLPGSYEQYF
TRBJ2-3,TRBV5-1,CASSLVGQGVTDTQYF
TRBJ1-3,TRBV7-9,CASSLRVSSGNTIYF
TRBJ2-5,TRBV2,CASHGTRSAGTQYF
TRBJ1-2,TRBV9,CASSVGTGSGYGYTF
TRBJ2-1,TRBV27,CASSSLSGVGAGGSYNEQFF
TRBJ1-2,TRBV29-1,CSVKTGGYGYTF
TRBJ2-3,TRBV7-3,CASSLTGQGYIPDTQYF
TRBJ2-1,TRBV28,CASKLAGDNEQFF
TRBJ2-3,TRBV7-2,CASRLTSGSDTQYF
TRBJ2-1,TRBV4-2,CASSHPGTSWNEQFF
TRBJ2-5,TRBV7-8,CASSPFVAGTETQYF
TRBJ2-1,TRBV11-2,CASSFAGTGIGNEQFF
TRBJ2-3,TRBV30,CAWSGTGFKGTDTQYF
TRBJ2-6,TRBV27,CATSLGAAGANVLTF
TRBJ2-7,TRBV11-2,CASSPTPQGRHEQYF
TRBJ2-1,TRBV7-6,CASDGGNEQFF
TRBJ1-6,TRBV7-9,CASSSRTGRNSPLHF
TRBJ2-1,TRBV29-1,CSVDGGAWEQFF
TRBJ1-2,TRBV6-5,CAIMGGDGYTF
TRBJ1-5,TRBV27,CASSRTGADQPQHF
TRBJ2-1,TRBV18,CASSPQIESDEQFF
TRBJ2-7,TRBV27,CASSLRGRSYEQYF
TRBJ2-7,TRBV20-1,CSVRAGHEQYF
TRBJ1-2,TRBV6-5,CASSYRGLRFEGYTF
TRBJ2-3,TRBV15,CATSTKREYTDTQYF
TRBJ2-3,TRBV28,CASSSPGAGTDTQYF
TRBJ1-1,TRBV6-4,CASSPGQEHTEAFF
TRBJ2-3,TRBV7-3,CASSLLGTDTQYF
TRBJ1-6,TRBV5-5,CASSRPKGETSPLHF
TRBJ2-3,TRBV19,CASSPWTSGRPDTQYF
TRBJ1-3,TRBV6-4,CASPGRGSGNTIYF
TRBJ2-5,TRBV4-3,CASSQRGQLETQYF
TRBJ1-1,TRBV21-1,CASSFRRGRGTEAFF
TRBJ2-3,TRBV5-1,CASSKPGTGATDTQYF
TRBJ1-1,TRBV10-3,CAISDKQGANTEAFF
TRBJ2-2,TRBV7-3,CASSLTRTGGNTGELFF
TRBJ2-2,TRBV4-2,CASSQDQDSYTGELFF
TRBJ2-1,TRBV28,CASSGGLAGEQFF
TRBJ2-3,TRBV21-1,CASSSKDLAQSWDTQYF
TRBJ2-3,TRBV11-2,CASSFDSPSTDTQYF
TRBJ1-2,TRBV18,CASSPDADYGYTF
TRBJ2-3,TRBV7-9,CASSFGTPYTQYF
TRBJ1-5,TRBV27,CASSPNRQNQPQHF
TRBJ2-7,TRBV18,CASSPFLKPTSGRVVSYEQYF
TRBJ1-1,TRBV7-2,CASSLTGTGYTEAFF
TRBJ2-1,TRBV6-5,CASTPSISYNEQFF
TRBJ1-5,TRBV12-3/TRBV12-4,CASSFGVTQPQHF
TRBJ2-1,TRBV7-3,CASSLNSADGQFF
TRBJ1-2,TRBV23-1,CASKGTAHGYTF
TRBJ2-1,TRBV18,CASSPAGTVGYNEQFF
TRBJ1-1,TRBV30,CAWSVGSSTEAFF
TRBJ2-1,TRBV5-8,CASSRGGGSSYNEQFF